This T cell receptor (beta chain) was sequenced during a study of radiation and T cells in renal cell carcinoma. As for the study in general: Nephrectomy followed 15 Gy stereotactic body radiation by 4 weeks.

Study findings and constraints: In blood, top tumor clones expanded by 2 weeks, shrinking by 4.

Comment on this clone: Its antigen remains unknown.

The time point denotes: blood 2 weeks post-SBRT. The treatment denotes: 15 Gy SBRT to primary tumor, nephrectomy 4 weeks later. After SBRT, blood was collected at 2 and 4 weeks, plus baseline. CDR3 length: 13 residues. Germline V gene sequence: CDR1 ENHRY, CDR2 SYGVKD. The V gene end was trimmed by 11 bases and the J gene end by 1 base; junction bases not matched to a gene: 3. This table comes from immunoSEQ multiplex PCR, and its TCRdb copy is limited to in-frame clones, with some not included. The table records 70,000 to 90,000 clones, approximately 86% of them present only once. The chain employs TRBV10-3 and TRBJ2-7; 12 bases line up with TRBD2. The TCR comes from a woman between 45 and 65 years old with renal cell carcinoma. Sequencing used blood, obtained from a patient whose treatment included radiotherapy and nephrectomy. The CDR3 DNA is TGTGCCGTCGGACTAGCGGGATCCTACGAGCAGTACTTC. It codes for CAVGLAGSYEQYF.